These T cell receptor beta chains were read from a single sample in a study of OX40 agonist ivuxolimab in advanced cancers. TCRdb keeps only in-frame clones here, not all; method: immunoSEQ multiplex PCR. This sample has some 70,000 clones; 75% to 90% occur once, and the top ten carry 2% to 2.5%. The sample in question was CD4+ or CD8+ T cells sorted from blood, obtained in a trial of the OX40 agonist ivuxolimab. The receptors come from an adult with an advanced solid tumor such as melanoma, head and neck, liver or kidney cancer. Both conserved end residues are part of each CDR3. The D gene is left open where the match is weak. Clone size appears in some rows only: once, few, many, or a class for an expanded clone.

TRBV12-5	TRBJ2-5	TRBD2	NA	CASGFWGGETQYF	TGTGCTAGTGGTTTTTGGGGGGGAGAGACCCAGTACTTC
TRBV9	TRBJ2-3	NA	NA	CASSVGTSTDTQYF	TGTGCCAGCAGCGTAGGGACTAGCACAGATACGCAGTATTTT
TRBV11-3	TRBJ2-5	NA	NA	CASSIEQTGSETQYF	TGTGCCAGCAGCATCGAGCAAACAGGGAGTGAGACCCAGTACTTC
TRBV30	TRBJ1-2	NA	NA	CAWSVRQGGNYGYTF	TGTGCCTGGAGTGTACGTCAGGGCGGGAACTATGGCTACACCTTC
TRBV19	TRBJ1-1	NA	NA	CASQQTINTEAFF	TGTGCCAGCCAGCAGACAATAAACACTGAAGCTTTCTTT
TRBV2	TRBJ1-4	TRBD1	few	CASSRDSNEKLFF	TGTGCCAGCAGCCGGGACAGTAATGAAAAACTGTTTTTT
TRBV13	TRBJ2-4	NA	NA	CASSPRTLLAKNIQYF	TGTGCCAGCAGCCCAAGGACCCTACTAGCCAAAAACATTCAGTACTTC
TRBV11-2	TRBJ2-1	TRBD2	few	CASSLGSGRIQHEQFF	TGTGCCAGCAGCTTAGGGAGCGGGAGGATCCAGCATGAGCAGTTCTTC
TRBV5-4	TRBJ2-5	TRBD1	once	CASSNRDRGIGTQYF	TGTGCCAGCAGCAACCGGGACAGGGGAATTGGGACCCAGTACTTC
TRBV19	TRBJ1-5	TRBD1	once	CASSLQGAQAISNQPQHF	TGTGCCAGTAGTTTACAGGGGGCCCAAGCAATTAGTAATCAGCCCCAGCATTTT
TRBV29-1	TRBJ2-2	TRBD1	NA	CSVGTGATGELFF	TGCAGCGTTGGGACAGGGGCCACCGGGGAGCTGTTTTTT
TRBV19	TRBJ2-2	NA	NA	CASSFWTVETGELFF	TGTGCCAGTAGTTTTTGGACAGTGGAAACCGGGGAGCTGTTTTTT
TRBV19	TRBJ2-1	TRBD2	NA	CASSIDGASGRANEQFF	TGTGCCAGTAGTATAGATGGGGCTAGCGGGAGGGCGAATGAGCAGTTCTTC
TRBV7-2	TRBJ1-5	TRBD1	NA	CASSLGTGAQPQHF	TGTGCCAGCAGCTTGGGGACAGGGGCCCAGCCCCAGCATTTT
TRBV27	TRBJ1-1	TRBD1	NA	CASSPWDRKNTEAFF	TGTGCCAGCAGTCCATGGGACAGAAAAAACACTGAAGCTTTCTTT
TRBV19	TRBJ1-5	NA	NA	CASSTTHRAQNQPQHF	TGTGCCAGTAGTACCACACACCGGGCCCAAAATCAGCCCCAGCATTTT
TRBV5-6	TRBJ2-5	TRBD1	NA	CASSQTLDRPDGETQYF	TGTGCCAGCAGCCAAACCCTGGACAGGCCGGACGGAGAGACCCAGTACTTC
TRBV11-3	TRBJ2-1	NA	NA	CASSFTSYNEQFF	TGTGCCAGCAGCTTCACTTCCTACAATGAGCAGTTCTTC
TRBV30	TRBJ2-7	NA	once	CAWQNSYEQYF	TGTGCCTGGCAGAACTCCTACGAGCAGTACTTC
TRBV5-1	TRBJ1-2	NA	NA	CASSPSRGGNYGYTF	TGCGCCAGCAGCCCCTCCCGGGGGGGTAACTATGGCTACACCTTC
TRBV6-6	TRBJ1-2	TRBD1	NA	CASRDRTGGNYGYTF	TGTGCCAGCAGGGACCGGACAGGGGGAAACTATGGCTACACCTTC
TRBV11-2	TRBJ2-3	TRBD2	NA	CASSLVAGAVTDTQYF	TGTGCCAGCAGCTTAGTTGCGGGAGCCGTCACAGATACGCAGTATTTT
TRBV30	TRBJ1-1	NA	NA	CAWSALRAFMNTEAFF	TGTGCCTGGAGTGCCCTTCGGGCTTTCATGAACACTGAAGCTTTCTTT
TRBV19	TRBJ1-1	NA	NA	CASSILPGGEIGMNTEAFF	TGTGCCAGTAGTATACTACCTGGCGGAGAAATCGGGATGAACACTGAAGCTTTCTTT
TRBV6-5	TRBJ2-7	NA	once	CASSLGGARNEQYF	TGTGCCAGCAGCCTGGGGGGGGCGCGGAACGAGCAGTACTTC
TRBV7-2	TRBJ1-5	NA	NA	CASSLAPEGIGVDF	TGTGCCAGCAGCTTAGCCCCGGAGGGGATCGGGGTAGATTTT
TRBV7-3	TRBJ2-1	NA	NA	CASSLGGDEQFF	TGTGCCAGCAGCTTGGGAGGCGATGAGCAGTTCTTC
TRBV5-4	TRBJ2-5	NA	NA	CASSLDHGETQYF	TGTGCCAGCAGCTTGGACCATGGAGAGACCCAGTACTTC
TRBV28	TRBJ2-7	TRBD2	few	CASSPSGSAYEQYF	TGTGCCAGCAGTCCTAGCGGGAGTGCATACGAGCAGTACTTC
TRBV12-5	TRBJ1-2	TRBD1	medium-sized	CASGSWTGTALANYGYTF	TGTGCTAGTGGTTCTTGGACAGGAACCGCCCTAGCTAACTATGGCTACACCTTC
TRBV7-2	TRBJ1-3	NA	NA	CASSLFSGRTGNTIYF	TGTGCCAGCAGCTTATTTTCGGGACGGACTGGAAACACCATATATTTT
TRBV27	TRBJ2-6	NA	NA	CASSLLDSRFVVAGANVLTF	TGTGCCAGCAGTTTATTGGACTCCAGATTCGTAGTAGCTGGGGCCAACGTCCTGACTTTC
TRBV10-3	TRBJ1-1	NA	once	CAISEGLGGYTEAFF	TGTGCCATCAGTGAGGGTCTGGGTGGGTACACTGAAGCTTTCTTT
TRBV5-1	TRBJ2-7	NA	NA	CASSFSGQTYEQYF	TGCGCCAGCAGCTTCTCGGGACAAACCTACGAGCAGTACTTC
TRBV6-1	TRBJ1-2	NA	NA	CASTSTGTAYGYTF	TGTGCCAGCACCAGTACAGGGACGGCATATGGCTACACCTTC
TRBV25-1	TRBJ2-1	TRBD2	NA	CASSSTAGVSYNEQFF	TGTGCCAGCAGTTCTACAGCGGGAGTATCCTACAATGAGCAGTTCTTC
TRBV19	TRBJ2-3	NA	NA	CASIPQGTDTQYF	TGTGCCAGTATCCCTCAGGGCACAGATACGCAGTATTTT
TRBV6-5	TRBJ1-4	NA	NA	CASSYTTDRTELFF	TGTGCCAGCAGTTACACTACTGACAGAACTGAACTGTTTTTT
TRBV7-6	TRBJ2-7	TRBD1	NA	CASSFRTGHGSEQYF	TGTGCCAGCAGCTTTAGGACAGGGCATGGTAGCGAGCAGTACTTC
TRBV7-8	TRBJ2-7	NA	NA	CASSLAGGIYEQYF	TGTGCCAGCAGCTTAGCGGGGGGAATCTACGAGCAGTACTTC
TRBV15	TRBJ1-1	NA	NA	CATSREGAVGRTEAFF	TGTGCCACCAGCAGAGAGGGGGCCGTGGGGAGGACTGAAGCTTTCTTT
TRBV7-6	TRBJ2-1	TRBD1	NA	CASSLILGTVNEQFF	TGTGCCAGCAGCTTAATTCTAGGGACAGTTAATGAGCAGTTCTTC
TRBV28	TRBJ2-1	NA	NA	CASSLRLENNEQFF	TGTGCCAGCAGTTTGCGGCTAGAAAACAATGAGCAGTTCTTC
TRBV28	TRBJ1-4	NA	NA	CASSSPHRAYNEKLFF	TGTGCCAGCAGTTCCCCACACCGGGCCTATAATGAAAAACTGTTTTTT
TRBV6-5	TRBJ2-2	TRBD2	NA	CASSYRTSGTGELFF	TGTGCCAGCAGTTACCGGACTAGCGGCACCGGGGAGCTGTTTTTT
TRBV27	TRBJ2-1	TRBD2	NA	CASSLEMRLARLGEQFF	TGTGCCAGCAGTTTAGAGATGAGACTAGCAAGGTTAGGTGAGCAGTTCTTC